These T cell receptor beta chains were read from a single sample in a study of molecular identifiers for immune sequencing clone quantification. A single record per CDR3 protein comes from TCRdb applying MiXCR to the PCR reads. The table has some 100,000 distinct CDR3 sequences, under 40% seen once. Input material: naive CD8+ T cells from blood, with Jurkat cell RNA spiked in. The receptors were gathered from a human donor in good health. Some libraries in this study had Jurkat cell RNA spiked in. The CDR3 runs from the conserved cysteine through the conserved F or W. Each record gives: J gene, D gene, V gene, clone size, CDR3 protein, CDR3 DNA. D genes are given only for firm matches. Clone size is not always given. Where it is, it says once, few, many or a class for expanded clones.

>TRBJ1-5|TRBD1|TRBV11-1|-
CASSLSGGQPQHF
TGTGCCAGCAGCTTATCAGGGGGTCAGCCCCAGCATTTT
>TRBJ2-5|-|TRBV29-1|many
CSVEEGAEKTQYF
TGCAGCGTTGAGGAGGGGGCTGAGAAGACCCAGTACTTC
>TRBJ2-7|TRBD2|TRBV29-1|many
CSVVLAGVEQYF
TGCAGCGTTGTTCTAGCGGGAGTTGAGCAGTACTTC
>TRBJ2-7|TRBD2|TRBV5-6|many
CASSATPGTSSYEQYF
TGTGCCAGCAGCGCGACACCCGGGACTAGCTCCTACGAGCAGTACTTC
>TRBJ1-6|-|TRBV28|many
CASSFGSTNSPLHF
TGTGCCAGCAGTTTCGGGAGTACGAATTCACCCCTCCACTTT
>TRBJ1-5|-|TRBV19|-
CASSINARGNQPQHF
TGTGCCAGTAGTATCAACGCTCGGGGTAATCAGCCCCAGCATTTT
>TRBJ1-2|TRBD1|TRBV28|many
CASSLAQTGLGYTF
TGTGCCAGCAGTTTAGCCCAGACAGGGCTTGGCTACACCTTC
>TRBJ1-1|-|TRBV4-3|-
CASSQVSGNAEAFF
TGCGCCAGCAGCCAAGTTTCAGGAAACGCTGAAGCTTTCTTT
>TRBJ2-3|TRBD2|TRBV2|many
CASSDVAAAGLAGADTQYF
TGTGCCAGCAGTGATGTGGCAGCTGCGGGGCTAGCGGGAGCAGATACGCAGTATTTT
>TRBJ1-6|TRBD1|TRBV7-2|many
CASSLEGAVSYNSPLHF
TGTGCCAGCAGCTTAGAGGGGGCAGTTTCCTATAATTCACCCCTCCACTTT
>TRBJ2-7|-|TRBV28|many
CASLPTGRAYEQYF
TGTGCCAGCCTCCCCACCGGCAGGGCCTACGAGCAGTACTTC
>TRBJ2-7|-|TRBV28|many
CASTTTGAVSSYEQYF
TGTGCCAGCACTACAACCGGGGCAGTAAGCTCCTACGAGCAGTACTTC
>TRBJ2-5|-|TRBV11-2|many
CASSFTQETQYF
TGTGCCAGCAGCTTTACGCAAGAGACCCAGTACTTC
>TRBJ1-5|-|TRBV28|many
CASRRRRLHGGQPQHF
TGTGCCAGCAGAAGACGTCGGCTGCACGGGGGGCAGCCCCAGCATTTT
>TRBJ2-1|-|TRBV2|-
CASRQANNEQFF
TGTGCCAGCAGACAGGCGAACAATGAGCAGTTCTTC
>TRBJ2-3|-|TRBV9|-
CASSVSSARSTDTQYF
TGTGCCAGCAGCGTCTCTAGCGCACGGAGCACAGATACGCAGTATTTT
>TRBJ2-6|-|TRBV11-2|many
CASSLFPGFSGANVLTF
TGTGCCAGCAGCTTATTTCCAGGGTTCTCTGGGGCCAACGTCCTGACTTTC
>TRBJ2-5|TRBD1|TRBV5-6|-
CASSFGQGATQYF
TGTGCCAGCAGCTTTGGACAGGGGGCGACCCAGTACTTC
>TRBJ1-5|-|TRBV5-3|once
CASSFRGEDTQHF
TGTGCCAGCAGCTTCCGGGGGGAAGATACGCAGCATTTT
>TRBJ2-1|TRBD2|TRBV4-3|-
CASSQDLGGQGRDEQFF
TGCGCCAGCAGCCAAGATCTCGGTGGACAAGGGAGGGATGAGCAGTTCTTC
>TRBJ1-6|TRBD1|TRBV7-2|-
CASSVRDSRAGSPLHF
TGTGCCAGCAGCGTTCGGGACAGCAGGGCAGGTTCACCCCTCCACTTT
>TRBJ1-5|-|TRBV27|-
CASSFGYPPCNQPQHF
TGTGCCAGCAGTTTCGGTTATCCCCCCTGCAATCAGCCCCAGCATTTT
>TRBJ2-3|-|TRBV28|few
CASRKHSTDTQYF
TGTGCCAGCAGGAAACATAGCACAGATACGCAGTATTTT
>TRBJ2-2|-|TRBV13|-
CASRPEIPTGELSF
TGTGCCAGCAGGCCGGAGATCCCCACCGGGGAGCTGTCTTTT
>TRBJ2-2|-|TRBV19|-
CASSTGTFNYRELVF
TGTGCCAGTAGTACCGGGACTTTCAACTACAGGGAGCTGGTTTTT
>TRBJ2-5|TRBD1|TRBV7-6|-
CASSFGTGGAGETQYF
TGTGCCAGCAGCTTCGGGACAGGGGGCGCGGGCGAGACCCAGTACTTC
>TRBJ2-7|TRBD2|TRBV6-6|many
CASSYFGTSSDEQYF
TGTGCCAGCAGTTACTTTGGGACTAGCAGCGACGAGCAGTACTTC
>TRBJ2-2|TRBD2|TRBV11-2|few
CASSLLLAGLTGELFF
TGTGCCAGCAGCTTATTGTTAGCGGGCCTCACCGGGGAGCTGTTTTTT
>TRBJ1-5|TRBD1|TRBV23-1|many
CARVDRVVQPQHF
TGCGCCCGGGTAGACAGGGTGGTTCAGCCCCAGCATTTT
>TRBJ2-7|TRBD1|TRBV5-1|many
CASRRDRGNYEQYF
TGCGCCAGCAGACGAGACAGGGGTAATTACGAGCAGTACTTC
>TRBJ2-1|-|TRBV4-1|-
CASSQGGHLSYNEQFF
TGCGCCAGCAGCCAAGGGGGCCACCTCTCCTACAATGAGCAGTTCTTC
>TRBJ1-1|-|TRBV4-3|many
CASSQDVAGLNTEAFF
TGCGCCAGCAGCCAAGACGTCGCCGGGCTAAACACTGAAGCTTTCTTT
>TRBJ1-5|-|TRBV9|-
CASSVWDTDNQPQHF
TGTGCCAGCAGCGTTTGGGACACGGATAATCAGCCCCAGCATTTT
>TRBJ2-7|TRBD1|TRBV5-1|few
CASSLDRGIPLGQYF
TGCGCCAGCAGCCTGGACAGGGGGATACCTCTAGGGCAGTACTTC
>TRBJ2-7|-|TRBV9|-
CASSPRTGPEQYF
TGTGCCAGCAGCCCCCGGACCGGGCCCGAGCAGTACTTC
>TRBJ2-6|TRBD1|TRBV7-8|many
CASSRDRAGANVLTF
TGTGCCAGCAGCAGAGACAGGGCTGGGGCCAACGTCCTGACTTTC